This T cell receptor beta chain stems from a study of cytomegalovirus exposure and HLA in healthy donors. General study points: In a later analysis, first-cohort TCR clusters were found to tend to co-occur in the 90 to 150 validation repertoires. Reported performance of the classifier showed diagnosis of cytomegalovirus status with high specificity and sensitivity. 164 TCR beta chains were listed as cytomegalovirus-associated.

Note on this clone: Antigen specificity is unknown.

Libraries were prepared by immunoSEQ multiplex PCR; TCRdb keeps only in-frame clonotypes and omits some of them. The sample yields more than 90,000 clones, approximately 88% seen once. The receptor's source is a young man in good health and CMV-seronegative. Sequenced: PBMCs.

As DNA, the CDR3 is TGTGCCAGCAGCTTAGATCTAGTCACCTACGAGCAGTACTTC. It yields the protein CASSLDLVTYEQYF. The V call is TRBV11-2, the J call TRBJ2-7; D unclear. CDR1 SGHAT and CDR2 FQNNGV come from the germline V gene. The CDR3 consists of 14 residues. V lost 0 bases to trimming and J lost 2 bases, with 8 bases between them.